One sample yielded the 23 T cell receptor beta chains listed below, sequenced in a study of T cells after yellow fever vaccination. TCRdb re-analysed the 5' RACE reads in MiXCR, keeping a single row per CDR3 protein. The table lists approximately 26,000 distinct CDR3 sequences, under 5.5% of them singletons. Source: PBMCs, either bulk or a sorted T-cell subset (CD4+, CD8+, memory, or dextramer-sorted; not recorded which), taken on the day of the yellow fever booster vaccination. The source is a man between 18 and 35 years old who received the YFV17D yellow fever vaccine.

This clonotype has a count of ten or more. The V call is TRBV12-3 or TRBV12-4, the J call TRBJ1-1; D call uncertain. V lost 6 bases to trimming and J lost 1 base, with 9 bases between them. This CDR3 contains 13 residues. This chain's CDR3 is CASSLNGNTEAFF. CDR3 DNA: TGTGCCAGCAGCCTAAACGGGAACACTGAAGCTTTCTTT.

This clonotype was counted ten times or more. The chain couples TRBV6-2 or TRBV6-3 to TRBJ2-7, with 10 bases lining up with TRBD1. The CDR3 is 12 amino acids. V trimming: 8 bases; J trimming: 5 bases; junction bases outside the gene matches: 3. Germline CDR1 MNHEY, CDR2 SVGEGT. CDR3 coding DNA: TGTGCCAGCCGGGGACAGGGGAACGAGCAGTACTTC. Its protein is CASRGQGNEQYF.

This clonotype was counted at least ten times. This rearrangement joins TRBV12-3 or TRBV12-4 to TRBJ2-3; maybe TRBD2 (5 bases). Trimming stripped 2 bases from V and 4 bases from J, with 7 bases between. The CDR3 loop spans 13 amino acids. The CDR3 reads CASSLWGADTQYF. The CDR3 DNA reads TGTGCCAGCAGTTTATGGGGAGCAGATACGCAGTATTTT.

Ten or more counts support this clonotype. The chain links TRBV7-7 to TRBJ2-1, with 8 bases matching TRBD1. Trimming took 5 bases from V and 7 from J; bases not matched to a gene: 4. CDR1 and CDR2 from the germline V gene are SSHAT and FNYEAQ (reference sequence). The CDR3 contains 13 residues. The CDR3 DNA sequence: TGTGCCAGCAGCCAGGACAGGGCAAATGAGCAGTTCTTC. Protein sequence: CASSQDRANEQFF. The variable domain in full, with the rest retrieved from reference TRBV7-7 and TRBJ2-1, is GAGVSQSPRYKVTKRGQDVTLRCDPISSHATLYWYQQALGQGPEFLTYFNYEAQPDKSGLPSDRFSAERPEGSISTLTIQRTEQRDSAMYRCASSQDRANEQFFGPGTRLTVL.

The sample holds many counts of this clonotype. V usage is TRBV12-3 or TRBV12-4 and J usage is TRBJ1-6; D remains unclear. V was shortened by 5 bases and J by 7 bases, with 12 bases between the two germline ends. The CDR3 is 14 residues long. CDR3 in amino acids: CASSPDGRNSPLHF. The CDR3 DNA follows: TGTGCCAGCAGTCCTGACGGGAGAAATTCACCCCTCCACTTT.

The V gene is TRBV6-2 or TRBV6-3, the J gene TRBJ2-2; the D is unclear. CDR3 size: 17 residues. Germline loops: CDR1 MNHEY, CDR2 SVGEGT. Trimming stripped 2 bases from V and 1 base from J, with 14 bases between. CDR3 region: CASSYARKGQNTGELFF. CDR3 sequence (DNA): TGTGCCAGCAGTTACGCCCGAAAAGGCCAGAACACCGGGGAGCTGTTTTTT.

The table lists this clonotype with many counts. The CDR3 region has the DNA TGTGCCAGCAGTGAGCGGGGGGGCACAGATACGCAGTATTTT. It specifies CASSERGGTDTQYF. V is TRBV6-4 and J is TRBJ2-3, with 8 bases aligning to TRBD2. Germline V gives CDR1 MRHNA, CDR2 SNTAGT. V lost 3 bases, J lost 1 base, and 0 bases stayed unmatched. The CDR3 covers 14 residues.

Many counts were recorded for this clonotype. This chain links TRBV9 with TRBJ1-3, with D unclear. Germline CDR1 reads SGDLS; CDR2 reads YYNGEE. The CDR3 is 16 amino acids. V was trimmed by 4 bases and J by 0 bases, leaving 14 bases between them. DNA of the CDR3: TGTGCCAGCAGCCCCACGCCAGCGGTCTCTGGAAACACCATATATTTT. It yields the protein CASSPTPAVSGNTIYF.

This clonotype was seen repeatedly, ten times or more. The J gene is TRBJ1-2, the V gene TRBV9; TRBD1 matches 7 bases. J gave up 4 bases and V 1 base, and 10 bases lay outside the gene matches. The germline CDR1 and CDR2 sequences are SGDLS and YYNGEE. The CDR3 sequence is 16 residues long. CDR3 sequence (DNA): TGTGCCAGCAGCGTACGGGACAGACCTCTTGGCTATGGCTACACCTTC. Protein: CASSVRDRPLGYGYTF.

The table lists this clonotype with many counts. The rearrangement links TRBV2 to TRBJ1-1, with a tentative D call TRBD1 (5 bases). The germline V gene encodes CDR1 SNHLY and CDR2 FYNNEI. The CDR3 length is 14 residues. Trimming took off 7 bases at V and 0 bases at J, with 12 bases between the two ends. CDR3 DNA sequence: TGTGCCAGCAAAATCGACAGATTGAACACTGAAGCTTTCTTT. Its protein product is CASKIDRLNTEAFF.

This clonotype was observed at least ten times. The CDR3: CSDPGGRYEQYV. Here the CDR3 DNA reads TGCAGCGACCCAGGGGGCCGGTACGAGCAGTACGTC. The chain couples TRBV29-1 to TRBJ2-7; 8 nucleotides match TRBD1. J lost 4 bases, V lost 7 bases, and 6 bases had no gene match. Germline CDR1 reads SQVTM; CDR2 reads ANQGSEA. This CDR3 is 12 amino acids long.

This rearrangement joins TRBV20-1 to TRBJ2-7; TRBD1 is a possible D gene (6 bases). Germline V CDR1 and CDR2: DFQATT, SNEGSKA (reference sequence). CDR3 length equals 15 residues. Trimming removed 3 bases at V and 4 bases at J, with 19 bases between. CDR3 sequence: CSASGIQGNYYEQYF. CDR3 DNA sequence: TGCAGTGCTAGTGGCATCCAGGGGAATTATTACGAGCAGTACTTC.

V usage is TRBV7-9 and J usage is TRBJ2-7, with a tentative D call TRBD1 (6 bases). The CDR3 is made up of 14 amino acids. Germline values: CDR1 SEHNR, CDR2 FQNEAQ (reference sequence). Trimming left V 5 bases short and J 3 bases short, with 14 bases between. The CDR3 nucleotides read TGTGCCAGCAGCCAAGACAGGAATTACTACGAGCAGTACTTC. It is translated as CASSQDRNYYEQYF.

Many counts were recorded for this clonotype. V and J are TRBV5-4 and TRBJ2-3; D is uncertain. This CDR3 is built from 15 residues. Germline V gives CDR1 SGHNT, CDR2 YYREEE (reference sequence). V gave up 3 bases and J gave up 0 bases, with 11 bases separating them. The CDR3 loop reads CASSSATGSTDTQYF. Here the CDR3 DNA reads TGTGCCAGCAGCTCTGCGACGGGTAGCACAGATACGCAGTATTTT.

This clonotype was counted ten times or more. DNA of the CDR3: TGTGCCAGCAGCTTCGGTCAGAGGACGGACGTC. It codes for CASSFGQRTDV. The chain couples TRBV7-9 to TRBJ2-7; D gene uncertain. The CDR3 is 11 amino acids. In germline, CDR1 is SEHNR, CDR2 FQNEAQ (reference sequence).

The chain links TRBV20-1 to TRBJ2-3; possible D gene TRBD2, 6 bases. The CDR3 covers 13 residues. Germline CDR1 and CDR2: DFQATT and SNEGSKA (reference sequence). Trimming took 5 bases from V and 3 from J, leaving 12 bases between them. CDR3 coding DNA: TGCAGTGCTCCTCCTGCGGGGACAGATACGCAGTATTTT. This codes for CSAPPAGTDTQYF.

This clonotype was counted at least ten times. This rearrangement joins TRBV12-3 or TRBV12-4 to TRBJ2-3, with 9 bases lining up with TRBD2. The CDR3 length is 16 residues. The ends lost 3 bases at V and 6 bases at J; junction bases unmatched: 10. The DNA of the CDR3 is TGTGCCAGCAGTTTCCTCCGCGGGGGGGCAGCCGATACGCAGTATTTT. Protein sequence: CASSFLRGGAADTQYF.

This clonotype occurred many times. This chain joins TRBV7-9 and TRBJ1-1; D perhaps matches TRBD1 (5 bases). Per the germline V gene, CDR1 is SEHNR and CDR2 is FQNEAQ (reference sequence). V shed 1 base and J shed 4 bases, with 13 bases lying between them. The CDR3 runs 15 residues. The CDR3 protein is CASSLERVGVTEAFF. In DNA form, the CDR3 reads TGTGCCAGCAGCTTAGAGAGGGTAGGGGTCACTGAAGCTTTCTTT.

This clonotype was observed at least ten times. The chain is built from TRBV20-1 and TRBJ1-2, with D unclear. V lost 0 bases and J lost 5, with 13 bases in between. CDR1 DFQATT and CDR2 SNEGSKA come from the germline V gene (reference sequence). CDR3 length: 14 residues. In nucleotides, the CDR3 is TGCAGTGCTAGAGATCATAGGGTTCTATATGGCTACACCTTC. This sequence encodes CSARDHRVLYGYTF.

This clonotype was recorded many times. V usage is TRBV7-2 and J usage is TRBJ2-5; 14 bases match TRBD2. This CDR3 is built from 16 residues. V was pared by 4 bases and J by 5 bases, with 6 bases of the junction left unmatched. Germline CDR1 and CDR2: SGHTA and FQGNSA. CDR3 sequence: CASSSRLAGGPETQYF. The CDR3 nucleotides are TGTGCCAGCAGCTCCAGACTAGCGGGGGGGCCGGAGACCCAGTACTTC. The complete variable domain, with remaining parts taken from reference TRBV7-2 and TRBJ2-5, reads GAGVSQSPSNKVTEKGKDVELRCDPISGHTALYWYRQSLGQGLEFLIYFQGNSAPDKSGLPSDRFSAERTGGSVSTLTIQRTQQEDSAVYLCASSSRLAGGPETQYFGPGTRLLVL.

This clonotype was detected ten times or more. The chain couples TRBV7-9 to TRBJ1-4; possible D gene TRBD1, 5 bases. Germline assignment: CDR1 SEHNR and CDR2 FQNEAQ (reference sequence). This CDR3 is 14 amino acids long. V was pared by 4 bases and J by 8 bases, with 14 bases between. The CDR3 region is CASSSTAGGEKLFF. CDR3 nucleotides: TGTGCCAGCAGCTCGACAGCCGGAGGGGAAAAACTGTTTTTT.

J is TRBJ2-1 and V is TRBV11-2, with TRBD2 matching 7 bases. The CDR3 runs 15 residues. V lost 0 bases and J lost 6; bases outside the gene matches: 5. The V gene's germline CDR1 is SGHAT and CDR2 FQNNGV. In DNA, the CDR3 is TGTGCCAGCAGCTTAGATCGGGCTAGCGGCAATGAGCAGTTCTTC. Translation gives CASSLDRASGNEQFF.

This clonotype was observed many times. The gene calls are TRBV5-1 and TRBJ2-2, with a tentative D call TRBD2 (5 bases). Trimming pared 3 bases from V and 7 bases from J, leaving 10 bases between. Looked up from germline, CDR1 is SGHRS and CDR2 is YFSETQ. The CDR3 length is 13 residues. CDR3 in DNA: TGCGCCAGCAGCTCCCAGGCGGGCGGGGAGCTGTTTTTT. Its translation is CASSSQAGGELFF.